The present entry profiles one T cell receptor beta chain with its context. The antigen it binds to is not known. Base qualities are not at hand, and no much larger clone is one base apart. This record comes from a study of blood T cell repertoires in COVID-19 (dated by TCRdb to the early 2020s). Background for the entire study: The collaborator samples originated in the United States, Italy and Spain and spanned the acute and convalescent phases of COVID-19. Deeply sampled blood TCRbeta repertoires from subjects exposed to, actively infected with, or recovered from COVID-19 were included in the dataset. The prospective study material was composed of cDNA or gDNA derived from T cells, B-cell-depleted T cells, or PBMCs. Where available, HLA class I and class II types were obtained from metadata supplied by the sample provider rather than from assay-based typing. The repertoires were released in a freely available public database intended as a resource for research on the immune response to SARS-CoV-2. Samples were obtained from the ongoing ImmuneRACE study (first 160 participants) and from about 1,300 subjects provided by 6 global collaborators. The sample metadata nearly always contained a de-identified subject ID, COVID-19 status, age in years and sex.

The immunoSEQ Assay, a bias-controlled multiplex PCR, was used to amplify TCRbeta CDR3 regions from genomic DNA. The study's processing was this. Nucleated cell counts per sample were estimated from amplification of reference gene primers within the assay. Sequence reads were collapsed and filtered to measure the absolute abundance of every unique TCRbeta CDR3 rearrangement. For each sample, productive Simpson clonality was calculated by taking the square root of Simpson's diversity index across productive rearrangements. The clones in this table, taken by TCRdb from immuneACCESS, are in-frame only. Not every clone is retained; where verified, under half of the shortfall comes from an unresolved V gene, and the cause of the rest is unknown. Clone size and the V and J calls come from that table; the DNA yielded D and trimming. Here the sample has approximately 150,000 clones; about four fifths occur a single time. The ten largest make up approximately 18% of the sample.

Results and caveats for the whole study, not just this receptor: The amount of clinical and demographic metadata varied by source and participant and was provided uncurated.

A second Seattle source provided samples from volunteer blood donors who had recovered from COVID-19. Collaborating institutions collected whole blood in K2EDTA tubes following their own protocols. For TCRbeta analysis, collaborators shipped samples as frozen whole blood, isolated PBMCs, or DNA extracted from either of those sample types. The receptor was derived from a woman between 65 and 79 years old who had recovered from COVID-19. The source material was peripheral blood.

In nucleotides, the sequence is TGTGCCAGCAGTGGCGGACAGGACTTGGCCCAGTTCTTC. Its translation is CASSGGQDLAQFF. The rearrangement combines TRBV2 with TRBJ2-1, with TRBD1 identical over 7 junction bases. Counted from cysteine to phenylalanine, this CDR3 has 13 amino acids. The entry retains the CDR3 DNA only, 39 bases that are in frame from base 1. For CDR1 and CDR2, the germline V gene lists SNHLY and FYNNEI. V ends up 4 bases short and J 13 bases short, with an unmatched junction base count of 10.